What follows is one T cell receptor beta chain and its context. It was cDNA, reverse transcribed from extracted RNA, that served as the sequencing template. Sequenced by immunoSEQ multiplex PCR; TCRdb stores in-frame clones only, minus some. This table has about 140,000 clones, approximately 80% appearing once. The source of the sample is a study of CD8+ T cells in alopecia areata. Treatment of the sample: oral pan-JAK inhibitor, 5-10 mg twice daily. The receptor was derived from a human donor with alopecia areata. Sequencing was performed on CD8+ T cells sorted from blood, taken at week 4, from a patient treated with tofacitinib.

The CDR3 DNA follows: TGCGCCAGCAGCCTTCAGCGGGATGGGGCAGATACGCAGTATTTT. It codes for CASSLQRDGADTQYF. The chain recombines TRBV5-1 with TRBJ2-3; 7 nucleotides align to TRBD2. This CDR3 contains 15 residues. The V gene's germline CDR1 is SGHRS and CDR2 YFSETQ. After removal of 4 bases from V and 4 bases from J, the junction contained 9 bases not matched to a gene.